This T cell receptor (beta chain) was captured in a study of blood T cells in healthy people across ages. The CDR3 runs to 15 residues. Trimming removed 5 bases at V and 4 bases at J, with 15 bases between. Germline CDR1 reads DFQATT; CDR2 reads SNEGSKA (reference sequence). A second PCR of 7 to 11 cycles used a sample-barcoded 5' primer and a J-beta primer mix. Via MiXCR, TCRdb re-called the 5' RACE reads, giving one row per CDR3 protein. The sample includes over 1,500,000 distinct CDR3 sequences, roughly 50% of them seen just once. Material: blood. The chain employs TRBV20-1 and TRBJ2-6, with a weak D call TRBD1 (5 bases). The receptor was derived from a woman aged 40 to 55 in good health. Here the CDR3 reads CSARQGRGGANVLTF. The CDR3 region has the DNA TGCAGTGCTCGTCAGGGTAGGGGAGGGGCCAACGTCCTGACTTTC.